This TCR beta chain was profiled in a study of blood T cell repertoires in COVID-19. The overall study: Sources were T cells, B-cell-depleted T cells, or PBMCs; the material itself was cDNA or gDNA.

Authors' analysis steps: By means of reference gene primer amplification, nucleated cell counts were estimated. The table came from immunoSEQ multiplex PCR; TCRdb's copy has only in-frame clones and leaves some out. From that table come the V and J calls and clone size; the DNA was used to work out D and trimming. The sample lists around 700,000 clones; 75% to 90% were seen once. Germline V gene lookup returns CDR1 SGHAT and CDR2 FQNNGV. This CDR3 spans 14 amino acids. V shed 1 base, J shed 5 bases, and the junction held 3 bases outside the gene matches. The receptor's source is a woman younger than 35 with acute or convalescent COVID-19. The chain couples TRBV11-2 to TRBJ1-1; 8 bases fit TRBD1. Sequencing was performed on peripheral blood. For the CDR3, the DNA is TGTGCCAGCAGCTTAGGGACAGGGCTGACTGAAGCTTTCTTT. Its translation is CASSLGTGLTEAFF.